One and the same sample provided the 4 T cell receptor beta chains below, sequenced in a study of identical twins. TCRdb re-called the 5' RACE reads through MiXCR, storing one row per CDR3 protein. There are 1.5 million to 2 million distinct CDR3 sequences in the sample; 25% to 35% occur only once, and approximately 0.25% lies in the top ten. Input material: cord blood. The receptors shown here come from a newborn girl in good health.

This clonotype was found a few times. CDR3 DNA: TGTGCCAGCAGCTTGCCTCGGGACAGGGGGGACTATGGCTACACCTTC. It is translated as CASSLPRDRGDYGYTF. V is TRBV5-6 and J is TRBJ1-2; TRBD1 matches 11 bases. This CDR3 has 16 amino acids. The ends lost 1 base at V and 3 bases at J; junction bases unmatched: 5. In germline, CDR1 is SGHDT, CDR2 YYEEEE. The whole variable domain, filled in from reference TRBV5-6 and TRBJ1-2, reads DAGVTQSPTHLIKTRGQQVTLRCSPKSGHDTVSWYQQALGQGPQFIFQYYEEEERQRGNFPDRFSGHQFPNYSSELNVNALLLGDSALYLCASSLPRDRGDYGYTFGSGTRLTVV.

V and J are TRBV12-5 and TRBJ2-5; TRBD1 might be the D (6 bases). There are 16 residues in the CDR3. CDR1 LGHNT and CDR2 FRNRAP come from the germline V gene. With 7 bases removed from V and 2 bases from J, the gap between germline ends came to 20 bases. The CDR3 reads CASAPSLGAGQETQYF. CDR3 nucleotide sequence: TGTGCTAGTGCCCCGTCCTTGGGGGCTGGACAAGAGACCCAGTACTTC.

The chain employs TRBV11-2 and TRBJ2-4; D is unclear. This CDR3 is 13 amino acids long. Trimming stripped 10 bases from V and 0 bases from J, with 10 bases between. In germline, CDR1 is SGHAT, CDR2 FQNNGV. The CDR3 DNA follows: TGTGCCATCGCCGGGCTAGCCAAAAACATTCAGTACTTC. It is translated as CAIAGLAKNIQYF.

This clonotype was counted only a few times. V and J are TRBV30 and TRBJ1-1; D uncertain. Germline V gene data show CDR1 as GTSNPN and CDR2 as SVGIG (reference sequence). Trimming stripped 2 bases from V and 1 base from J, with 8 bases between. The CDR3 extends over 13 amino acids. The CDR3 here is CAWSFERNTEAFF. The CDR3, as DNA: TGTGCCTGGAGTTTCGAGAGGAACACTGAAGCTTTCTTT. Full variable domain (outside the CDR3, taken from reference TRBV30 and TRBJ1-1): SQTIHQWPATLVQPVGSPLSLECTVEGTSNPNLYWYRQAAGRGLQLLFYSVGIGQISSEVPQNLSASRPQDRQFILSSKKLLLSDSGFYLCAWSFERNTEAFFGQGTRLTVV.